The 16 T cell receptor beta chains in this list originate from one sample, sequenced in a study of cytomegalovirus exposure and HLA in healthy donors. Both 60 Vbeta primers and 13 Jbeta primers went into the PCR. Assay used: immunoSEQ multiplex PCR; TCRdb lists only in-frame clones, some missing. The sample lists about 150,000 clones; roughly 80% were seen once. Sample: PBMCs. The receptors were gathered from a woman aged 40 to 50 in good health and CMV-seronegative.

The genes are TRBV29-1 and TRBJ1-2, with D perhaps matching TRBD1 (5 bases). The V and J ends lost 2 bases and 6 bases respectively, with 13 bases between them. Germline V gene lookup returns CDR1 SQVTM and CDR2 ANQGSEA. This CDR3 has 13 amino acids. The CDR3, as DNA: TGCAGCGTTGAACGGGGACTGAGAGATGGCTACACCTTC. Protein sequence: CSVERGLRDGYTF.

The V and J genes are TRBV10-3 and TRBJ2-5, with a tentative D call TRBD1 (6 bases). The CDR3 spans 15 residues. The V and J ends lost 8 bases and 4 bases respectively, with 20 bases between them. From germline, CDR1 is ENHRY and CDR2 SYGVKD. CDR3 region: CAIGAVGGSGETQYF. CDR3 in DNA: TGTGCCATCGGGGCCGTAGGGGGTTCTGGAGAGACCCAGTACTTC.

The rearrangement uses TRBV25-1 and TRBJ1-2; tentative D call: TRBD1 (5 bases). V lost 5 bases to trimming and J lost 5 bases, with 9 bases between them. CDR3 length: 12 amino acids. Looked up from germline, CDR1 is MGHDK and CDR2 is SYGVNS. The CDR3 sequence: CASSTTGYGYTF. As DNA, the CDR3 is TGTGCCAGCAGTACCACAGGATATGGCTACACCTTC.

This chain connects TRBV18 to TRBJ1-3, with D uncertain. This CDR3 has 17 residues. Looked up from germline, CDR1 is KGHSH and CDR2 is LQKENI. The germline V and J ends were trimmed by 4 bases and 1 base, with 17 bases remaining between them. CDR3 DNA: TGTGCCAGCTCACGAAACCACGACGACGGGTCTGGAAACACCATATATTTT. Protein: CASSRNHDDGSGNTIYF.

The sample holds a few counts of this clone. V gene TRBV6-5 combines with J gene TRBJ1-5; D not resolved. With 4 bases removed from V and 3 bases from J, the gap between germline ends came to 7 bases. CDR3 length: 13 amino acids. Germline V CDR1 and CDR2: MNHEY, SVGAGI. For the CDR3, the DNA is TGTGCCAGCAGTTTCACTTTCAATCAGCCCCAGCATTTT. Amino acid sequence: CASSFTFNQPQHF.

The chain links TRBV27 to TRBJ2-1, with 7 bases identical to TRBD1. The CDR3 spans 13 residues. V gave up 10 bases and J gave up 6 bases; unmatched junction bases: 9. The germline V gene encodes CDR1 MNHEY and CDR2 SMNVEV (reference sequence). In DNA form, the CDR3 reads TGTGCCACCCAAGGACAGGAGCTCAATGAGCAGTTCTTC. Encoded protein: CATQGQELNEQFF.

This chain connects TRBV11-2 to TRBJ1-2; no reliable D call. The V and J ends lost 6 bases and 0 bases respectively, with 8 bases between them. There are 13 residues in the CDR3. Germline V gene data show CDR1 as SGHAT and CDR2 as FQNNGV. CDR3 loop: CASRGLANYGYTF. The CDR3 bases are TGTGCCAGCAGGGGTCTAGCTAACTATGGCTACACCTTC.

This sequence joins TRBV2 and TRBJ1-1; 7 nucleotides agree with TRBD1. The CDR3 runs to 15 residues. V dropped 5 bases and J dropped 1; count of bases not matched to a gene: 7. Per the germline V gene, CDR1 is SNHLY and CDR2 is FYNNEI. Here the CDR3 DNA reads TGTGCCAGCAGTTTTCGGTCAGGGGGGAACACTGAAGCTTTCTTT. Protein: CASSFRSGGNTEAFF. Looking up the rest from reference TRBV2 and TRBJ1-1 gives the full variable domain: EPEVTQTPSHQVTQMGQEVILRCVPISNHLYFYWYRQILGQKVEFLVSFYNNEISEKSEIFDDQFSVERPDGSNFTLKIRSTKLEDSAMYFCASSFRSGGNTEAFFGQGTRLTVV.

This clone was recorded once. V and J are TRBV9 and TRBJ1-4; D gene uncertain. Between the trimmed V and J ends, which lost 0 bases and 5 bases, there was a span of 8 bases. The V gene's germline CDR1 is SGDLS and CDR2 YYNGEE. The CDR3 covers 14 residues. In nucleotides, the CDR3 is TGTGCCAGCAGCGTAGATCAGAGGAATGAAAAACTGTTTTTT. It is translated as CASSVDQRNEKLFF.

Concerning this clone itself: An end of the junction does not agree with germline; a read error may underlie this. This sequence joins TRBV7-9 and TRBJ2-3; 9 bases match TRBD2. This CDR3 is 18 amino acids long. Per the germline V gene, CDR1 is SEHNR and CDR2 is FQNEAQ (reference sequence). The CDR3 reads CSSSPEVWLAGSRGTQYF. CDR3 sequence (DNA): TGTTCCAGCAGCCCAGAGGTCTGGCTAGCGGGGTCCAGGGGTACGCAGTATTTT.

The chain is built from TRBV6-5 and TRBJ2-6; D is undetermined. The CDR3 contains 15 residues. The V gene lost 6 bases and the J gene lost 2 bases, with 11 bases spanning the gap. The germline CDR1 and CDR2 sequences are MNHEY and SVGAGI. CDR3 bases: TGTGCCAGCAGGGTAGGAAGCGCTGGGGCCAACGTCCTGACTTTC. Its protein product is CASRVGSAGANVLTF.

The genes are TRBV10-1 and TRBJ2-7, with TRBD2 matching over 7 bases. With 0 bases clipped from V and 2 bases from J, the junction kept 4 bases outside the gene matches. The CDR3 runs to 15 residues. Germline V gene sequence: CDR1 WNHNN, CDR2 SYGVQD (reference sequence). CDR3 coding DNA: TGCGCCAGCAGTGAGTCGCTCGGGGGGACCTACGAGCAGTACTTC. Protein product: CASSESLGGTYEQYF.

This clone turned up a few times. The same CDR3 also results from other DNA sequences found in this sample. The rearrangement joins TRBV5-1 to TRBJ2-5; TRBD1 might be the D (5 bases). The germline CDR1 and CDR2 sequences are SGHRS and YFSETQ. The V gene lost 1 base and the J gene lost 2 bases, with 9 bases spanning the gap. The CDR3 totals 14 residues. The DNA for the CDR3 is TGCGCCAGCAGCTTGATTCCAGGGCAAGAGACCCAGTACTTC. As protein: CASSLIPGQETQYF.

The chain recombines TRBV2 with TRBJ2-1; D not resolved. Deletions cut 2 bases from V and 9 bases from J, with 14 bases between. Germline values: CDR1 SNHLY, CDR2 FYNNEI. The CDR3 is made up of 14 amino acids. The DNA of the CDR3 is TGTGCCAGCAGTGAATCATACTACCTGGGTGAGCAGTTCTTC. Encoded protein: CASSESYYLGEQFF.

The chain uses TRBV7-9 and TRBJ1-2, with TRBD1 as a possible D gene (6 bases). Trimming took off 6 bases at V and 6 bases at J, with 17 bases between the two ends. The CDR3 has 14 amino acids. CDR1 and CDR2 from the germline V gene are SEHNR and FQNEAQ (reference sequence). CDR3 sequence reads: CASSSQGGENGYTF. In nucleotides, the CDR3 is TGTGCCAGCAGTAGCCAAGGGGGGGAAAATGGCTACACCTTC.

This clone was seen a few times. This chain uses TRBV11-3 with TRBJ2-1, with 10 nucleotides matching TRBD2. The CDR3 runs 15 residues. The V gene end was trimmed by 4 bases and the J gene end by 7 bases; junction bases not matched to a gene: 7. Germline V gene lookup returns CDR1 SGHNT and CDR2 YENEEA. CDR3 loop: CASSSLAGVDNEQFF. The DNA for the CDR3 is TGTGCCAGCAGCTCTCTAGCGGGAGTAGATAATGAGCAGTTCTTC.